This record looks at one T cell receptor beta chain sequence and its context. Antigen specificity is unknown. The data stem from a study of monozygotic twins with inflammatory bowel disease. The CDR3 is made up of 16 amino acids. Germline V gives CDR1 SGHRS, CDR2 YFSETQ. Points from the study as a whole: The existence of one strong signal or clonotype linked to IBD lacked support.

Starting material for each TCR library was roughly 3,500 ng of total RNA. Following a re-call of the 5' RACE reads, TCRdb has one entry per CDR3 protein and lacks DNA. Here the sample table reports approximately 200,000 distinct CDR3 sequences. The clonotype originates from a human donor with ulcerative colitis or Crohn's disease, or a healthy co-twin of an affected twin (not recorded which). The V and J genes are TRBV5-1 and TRBJ2-7; TCRdb names TRBD1, which stays unverified in the absence of DNA. Sequenced sample: blood. The CDR3 is CASSFGGQKTSYEQYF.